This T cell receptor (beta chain) is from a study of CXCR3-negative and CXCR3-positive naive CD8 T cells. In germline, CDR1 is MNHEY, CDR2 SVGEGT. This CDR3 has 15 residues. Study-wide results and caveats: Researchers report that CXCR3-positive naive cells carry more hydrophobic TRB CDR3s than CXCR3-negative naive cells. CXCR3 expression dropped partially after cryopreservation, and most assays relied on fresh PBMCs. Naive cells used TRBV-TRBJ genes in much the same way whether CXCR3-negative or CXCR3-positive; memory cells did not.

As regards this clonotype: Its specificity is not known.

Libraries of TRB cDNA were made by 5' RACE and carried UMIs. Using the 5' RACE reads, TCRdb records one entry per CDR3 protein without DNA. The sample table includes some 140,000 distinct CDR3 sequences. The clonotype was recovered from a human donor in good health. Some clones in this sample may be carry-over from other donors' samples. What was sequenced was naive CXCR3+ CD8+ T cells from blood. Subset: CD45RO-CCR7+CD27+CD95- naive CD8+ T cells expressing CXCR3 (TNR3+). The J gene is TRBJ2-7, the V gene TRBV6-2 or TRBV6-3. The CDR3: CASSYTPASVGEQYF.